The T cell receptor (beta chain) under discussion was sequenced for a study of OX40 agonist ivuxolimab in advanced cancers. Study-level information: Six ivuxolimab dose levels, 0.01 to 10 mg/kg, were given intravenously every 2 weeks. Overall study results and limits: Relative to CD4+, CD8+ T cells held more expanded clones on average.

This CDR3 is built from 13 residues. Germline V CDR1 and CDR2: GTSNPN, SVGIG (reference sequence). The V and J ends lost 0 bases and 14 bases, in that order; junction bases with no gene match: 7. This clone was recorded once. The target antigen is unknown. At cycle 4 day 1, cycle 7 day 1, and baseline, blood was sampled. Clones were sequenced by immunoSEQ multiplex PCR, and TCRdb holds only the in-frame ones, with some missing. This repertoire shows 50,000 to 85,000 clones, around 85% found once; its top ten account for less than 5%. The origin of this receptor is an adult with an advanced solid tumor such as melanoma, head and neck, liver or kidney cancer. This specimen consisted of CD4+ or CD8+ T cells sorted from blood, obtained in a trial of the OX40 agonist ivuxolimab. V gene TRBV30 combines with J gene TRBJ1-4; TRBD1 matches 9 bases. CDR3 amino acids: CAWSVGGQGRLFF. The DNA for the CDR3 is TGTGCCTGGAGTGTAGGGGGACAGGGTCGGCTGTTTTTT.